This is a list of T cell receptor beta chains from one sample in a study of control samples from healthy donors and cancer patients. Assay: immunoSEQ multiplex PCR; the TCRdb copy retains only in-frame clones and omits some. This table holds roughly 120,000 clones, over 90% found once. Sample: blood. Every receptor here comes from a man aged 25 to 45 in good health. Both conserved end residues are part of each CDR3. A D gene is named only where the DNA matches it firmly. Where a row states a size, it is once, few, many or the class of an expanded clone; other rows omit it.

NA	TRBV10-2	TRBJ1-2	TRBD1	TGCGCCAGCAGTGACGGGACAGGCTATGGCTACACCTTC	CASSDGTGYGYTF
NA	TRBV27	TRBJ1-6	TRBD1	TGTGCCAGCAGTCTGTATGCCGGGACAGGGGGCTTAGATTCACCCCTCCACTTT	CASSLYAGTGGLDSPLHF
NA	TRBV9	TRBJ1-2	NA	TGTGCCAGCAGCGTAGAGGCAGGGAACTATGGCTACACCTTC	CASSVEAGNYGYTF
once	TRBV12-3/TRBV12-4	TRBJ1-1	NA	TGTGCCAGCAGCAGCGGACAGGAAGCTTTCTTT	CASSSGQEAFF
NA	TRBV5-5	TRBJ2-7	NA	TGTGCCAGCAGCTTGGCCTCCGCCTCTACGATCTACGAGCAGTACTTC	CASSLASASTIYEQYF
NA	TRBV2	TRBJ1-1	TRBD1	TGTGCCAGCGGGGTAGGGACAGGGGAAGCTTTCTTT	CASGVGTGEAFF
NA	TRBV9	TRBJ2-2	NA	TGTGCCAGCAGCGTGGGCACCGCGAACACCGGGGAGCTGTTTTTT	CASSVGTANTGELFF
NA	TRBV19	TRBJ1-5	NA	TGTGCCAGTAGTATGAAACCAGCGGACAATCAGCCCCAGCATTTT	CASSMKPADNQPQHF
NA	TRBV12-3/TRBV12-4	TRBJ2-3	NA	TGTGCCAGCAAACCAGATACGCAGTATTTT	CASKPDTQYF
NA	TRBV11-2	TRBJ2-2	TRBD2	TGTGCCAGCAGCTTAATTAGCGGGGGAACGAACACCGGGGAGCTGTTTTTT	CASSLISGGTNTGELFF
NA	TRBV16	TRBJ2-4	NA	TGTGCCAGCAGCCACAGTCCCGATGTAACCAAAAACATTCAGTACTTC	CASSHSPDVTKNIQYF
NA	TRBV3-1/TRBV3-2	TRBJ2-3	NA	TGTGCCAGCAGCCAAGGCGTGGATACGCAGTATTTT	CASSQGVDTQYF
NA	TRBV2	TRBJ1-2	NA	TGTGCCAGCAGTATTACGGGCTATGGCTACACCTTC	CASSITGYGYTF
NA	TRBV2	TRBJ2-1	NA	TGTGCCACAAAACTCGGCAATGAGCAGTTCTTC	CATKLGNEQFF
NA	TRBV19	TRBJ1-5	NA	TGTGCCAGTAGTCCCCAACCGAGGTCGGGCCAGCCCCAGCATTTT	CASSPQPRSGQPQHF
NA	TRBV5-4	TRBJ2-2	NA	TGTGCCGTCGAGAAGGATAACACCGGGGAGCTGTTTTTT	CAVEKDNTGELFF
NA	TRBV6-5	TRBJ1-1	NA	TGTGCCAGTGGGGCTATCTTGAACACTGAAGCTTTCTTT	CASGAILNTEAFF
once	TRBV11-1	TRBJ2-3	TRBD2	TGTGCCAGCAGGCCTTTTCGGGGGGGCCGAACAGATACGCAGTATTTT	CASRPFRGGRTDTQYF
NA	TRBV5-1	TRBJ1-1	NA	TGCGCCAGCAGCTTGGCGTTGGGCACTGAAGCTTTCTTT	CASSLALGTEAFF
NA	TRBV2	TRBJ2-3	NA	TGTGCCAGCAGGGGGCGGTCCTTTGGCACAGATACGCAGTATTTT	CASRGRSFGTDTQYF
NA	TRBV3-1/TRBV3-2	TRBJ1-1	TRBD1	TGTGCCAGCAGCCGGACTCAAGGGGGCGTGAGTGAAGCTTTCTTT	CASSRTQGGVSEAFF
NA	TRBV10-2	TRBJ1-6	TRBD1	TGCGCCAGCAGTGTGAGTGCGACAGGGGTCGATTCACCCCTCCACTTT	CASSVSATGVDSPLHF
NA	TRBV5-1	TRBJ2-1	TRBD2	TGCGCCAGCAGATCCGGGACTAGCGCAGGGGAGCAGTTCTTC	CASRSGTSAGEQFF
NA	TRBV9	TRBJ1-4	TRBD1	TGTGCCAGCAGCCAAGGGACAGGGAGGGGTGAAAAACTGTTTTTT	CASSQGTGRGEKLFF
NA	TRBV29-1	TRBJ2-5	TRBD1	TGCAGCGTTGCTGGCAGGGGGTGGGGAGAGACCCAGTACTTC	CSVAGRGWGETQYF
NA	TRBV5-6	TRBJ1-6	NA	TGTGCCAGCAGCTCCCCTGTTAGGGGGTCTAGGAATTCACCCCTCCACTTT	CASSSPVRGSRNSPLHF
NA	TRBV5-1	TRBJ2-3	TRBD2	TGCGCCAGCAGCTTGGCCTTTGGACTAGCGGGGGGAAGCACAGATACGCAGTATTTT	CASSLAFGLAGGSTDTQYF
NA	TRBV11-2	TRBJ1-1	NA	TGTGCCAGCAGCGCCCCAAGGGGGGCACGCACTGAAGCTTTCTTT	CASSAPRGARTEAFF
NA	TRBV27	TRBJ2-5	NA	TGTGCCAGCAGTGTAACCTCCCGGGGAGAGACCCAGTACTTC	CASSVTSRGETQYF
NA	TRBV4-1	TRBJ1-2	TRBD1	TGCGCCAGCAGCCAAGATCCCCTGGACAGGTTCTATGGCTACACCTTC	CASSQDPLDRFYGYTF
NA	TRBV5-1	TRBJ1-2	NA	TGCGCCAGCAGCTTGGATACAGGATTCTATGGCTACACCTTC	CASSLDTGFYGYTF
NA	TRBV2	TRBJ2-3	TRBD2	TGTGCCAGCAGTGAAGCGCTTGGGACTAACACAGATACGCAGTATTTT	CASSEALGTNTDTQYF
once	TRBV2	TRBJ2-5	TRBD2	TGTGCCAGCAGGGAGGAGCGGGGGGTTGAGACCCAGTACTTC	CASREERGVETQYF
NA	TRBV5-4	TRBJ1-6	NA	TGTGCCAGCAGCCGAGGGGGGAGCTCCTATAATTCACCCCTCCACTTT	CASSRGGSSYNSPLHF
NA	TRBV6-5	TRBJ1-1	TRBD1	TGTGCCAGCATCAACGACAGGGGCACTGAAGCTTTCTTT	CASINDRGTEAFF
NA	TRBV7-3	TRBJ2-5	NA	TGTGCCAGCAGCTTGGGGCCCGCGCAAGAGACCCAGTACTTC	CASSLGPAQETQYF
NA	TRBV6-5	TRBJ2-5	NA	TGTGCCAGCAGTTACTCCTGGGGGGAGACCCAGTACTTC	CASSYSWGETQYF
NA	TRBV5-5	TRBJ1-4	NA	TGTGCCAGCAGTTTATATGGGGATAATGAAAAACTGTTTTTT	CASSLYGDNEKLFF
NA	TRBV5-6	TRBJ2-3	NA	TGTGCCAGCAGCTTGGACGTCGGAAAATACACAGATACGCAGTATTTT	CASSLDVGKYTDTQYF
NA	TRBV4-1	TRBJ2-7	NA	TGCGCCAGCAGCCAACGAGGGGACCTATCCTACGAGCAGTACTTC	CASSQRGDLSYEQYF
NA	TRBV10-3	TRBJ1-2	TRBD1	TGTGCCACCTCAGTCGGTACAGGGGTTGCTAACTATGGCTACACCTTC	CATSVGTGVANYGYTF
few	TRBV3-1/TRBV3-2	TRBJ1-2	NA	TGTGCCAGCAGCCAAGAGGGGGGAAACTATGGCTACACCTTC	CASSQEGGNYGYTF
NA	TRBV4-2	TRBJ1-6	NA	TGTGCCAGCAGCCAAGACTTGCAGGGGATGGCACCCCTCCACTTT	CASSQDLQGMAPLHF
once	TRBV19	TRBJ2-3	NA	TGTGCCAGTAGTATAGCCCCATCTCCCGGTATGACAGATACGCAGTATTTT	CASSIAPSPGMTDTQYF
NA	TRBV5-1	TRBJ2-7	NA	TGCGCCAGCAGCTTGGATCTGGCATTATACGAGCAGTACTTC	CASSLDLALYEQYF